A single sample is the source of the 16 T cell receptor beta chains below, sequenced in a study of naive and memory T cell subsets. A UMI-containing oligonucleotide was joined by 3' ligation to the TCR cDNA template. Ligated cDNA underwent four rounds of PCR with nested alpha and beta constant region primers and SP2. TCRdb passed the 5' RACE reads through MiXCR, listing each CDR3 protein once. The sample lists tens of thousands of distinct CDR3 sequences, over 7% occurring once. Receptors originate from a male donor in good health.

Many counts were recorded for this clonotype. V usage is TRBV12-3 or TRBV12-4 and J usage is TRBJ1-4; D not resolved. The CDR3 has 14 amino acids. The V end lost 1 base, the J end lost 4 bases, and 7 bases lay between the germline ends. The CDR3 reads CASSLGHLNEKLFF. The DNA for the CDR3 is TGTGCCAGCAGTTTAGGACACCTTAATGAAAAACTGTTTTTT.

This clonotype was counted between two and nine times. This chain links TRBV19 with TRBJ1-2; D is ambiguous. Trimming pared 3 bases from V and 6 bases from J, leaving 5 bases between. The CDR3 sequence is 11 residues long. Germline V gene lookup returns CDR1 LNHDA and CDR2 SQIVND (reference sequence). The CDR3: CASSILDGYTF. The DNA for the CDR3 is TGTGCCAGTAGTATCCTGGATGGCTACACCTTC.

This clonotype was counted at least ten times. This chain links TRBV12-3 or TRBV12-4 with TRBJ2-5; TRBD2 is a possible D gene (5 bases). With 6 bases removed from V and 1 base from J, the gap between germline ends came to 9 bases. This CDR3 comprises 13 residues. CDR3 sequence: CASRLGLQETQYF. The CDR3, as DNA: TGTGCCAGCAGGCTAGGACTCCAAGAGACCCAGTACTTC.

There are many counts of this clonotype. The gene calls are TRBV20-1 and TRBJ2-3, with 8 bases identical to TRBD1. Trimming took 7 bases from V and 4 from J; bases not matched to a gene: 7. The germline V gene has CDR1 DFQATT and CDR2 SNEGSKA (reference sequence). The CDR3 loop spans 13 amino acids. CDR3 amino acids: CSVSLQGADTQYF. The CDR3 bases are TGCAGTGTTTCGCTACAGGGGGCAGATACGCAGTATTTT.

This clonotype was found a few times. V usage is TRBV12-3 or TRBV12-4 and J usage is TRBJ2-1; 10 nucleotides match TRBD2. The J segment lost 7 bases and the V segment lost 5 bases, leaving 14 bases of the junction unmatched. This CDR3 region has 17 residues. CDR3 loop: CASSPHLGAGGRNEQFF. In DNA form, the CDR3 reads TGTGCCAGCAGTCCCCACCTTGGAGCGGGGGGGCGTAATGAGCAGTTCTTC.

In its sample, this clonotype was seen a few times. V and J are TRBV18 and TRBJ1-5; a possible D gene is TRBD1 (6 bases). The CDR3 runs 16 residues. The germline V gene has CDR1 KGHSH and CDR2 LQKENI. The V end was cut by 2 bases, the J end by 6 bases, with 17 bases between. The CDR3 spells CASSPDRNGKRQPQHF. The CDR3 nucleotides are TGTGCCAGCTCACCAGACAGGAATGGGAAGCGTCAGCCCCAGCATTTT.

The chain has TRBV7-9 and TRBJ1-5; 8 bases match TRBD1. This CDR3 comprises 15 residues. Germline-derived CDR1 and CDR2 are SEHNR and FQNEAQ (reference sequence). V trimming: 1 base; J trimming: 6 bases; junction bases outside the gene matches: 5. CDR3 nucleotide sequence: TGTGCCAGCAGCTTAGAGACAGGGGATGGTCAGCCCCAGCATTTT. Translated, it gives CASSLETGDGQPQHF.

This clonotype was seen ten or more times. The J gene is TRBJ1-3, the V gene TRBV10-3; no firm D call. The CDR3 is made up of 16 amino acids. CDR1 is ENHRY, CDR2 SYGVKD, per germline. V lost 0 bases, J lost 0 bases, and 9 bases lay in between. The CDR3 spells CAISESVRLSGNTIYF. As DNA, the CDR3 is TGTGCCATCAGTGAGTCGGTGCGCCTCTCTGGAAACACCATATATTTT.

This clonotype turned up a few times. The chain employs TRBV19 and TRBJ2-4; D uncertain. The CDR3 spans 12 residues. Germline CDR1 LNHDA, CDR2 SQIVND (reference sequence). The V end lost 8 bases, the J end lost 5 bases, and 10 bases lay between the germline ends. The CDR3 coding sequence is TGTGCCAGTGGATACTCTCAAAACATTCAGTACTTC. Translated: CASGYSQNIQYF. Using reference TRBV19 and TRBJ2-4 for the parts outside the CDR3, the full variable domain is DGGITQSPKYLFRKEGQNVTLSCEQNLNHDAMYWYRQDPGQGLRLIYYSQIVNDFQKGDIAEGYSVSREKKESFPLTVTSAQKNPTAFYLCASGYSQNIQYFGAGTRLSVL.

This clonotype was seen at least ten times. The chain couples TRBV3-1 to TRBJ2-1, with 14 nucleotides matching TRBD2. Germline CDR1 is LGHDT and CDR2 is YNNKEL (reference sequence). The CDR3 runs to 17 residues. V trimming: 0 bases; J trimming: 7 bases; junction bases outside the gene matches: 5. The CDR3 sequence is CASSQDYRTSGRNEQFF. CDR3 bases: TGTGCCAGCAGCCAAGATTATCGGACTAGCGGGAGGAATGAGCAGTTCTTC.

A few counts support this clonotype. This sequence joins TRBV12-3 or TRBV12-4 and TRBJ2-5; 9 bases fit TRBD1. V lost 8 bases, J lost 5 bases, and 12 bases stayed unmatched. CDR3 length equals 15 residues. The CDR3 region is CASSGTGKGTETQYF. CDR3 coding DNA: TGTGCCAGCTCTGGGACAGGGAAGGGGACGGAGACCCAGTACTTC.

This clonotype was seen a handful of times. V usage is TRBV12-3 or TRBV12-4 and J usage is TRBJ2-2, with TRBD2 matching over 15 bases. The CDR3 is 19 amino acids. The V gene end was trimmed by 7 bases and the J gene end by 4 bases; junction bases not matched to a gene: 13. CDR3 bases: TGTGCCAGCACCCGCGCCAGGACTAGCGGGAGGGTGTCCACCGGGGAGCTGTTTTTT. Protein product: CASTRARTSGRVSTGELFF.

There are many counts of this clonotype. The CDR3 region has the DNA TGTGCCAGCAGTGGGACAGGCGTCTGGGATGGGGCCAACGTCCTGACTTTC. This translates into CASSGTGVWDGANVLTF. The chain combines TRBV6-6 with TRBJ2-6, with 8 bases that match TRBD1. V shed 5 bases, J shed 3 bases, and the junction held 9 bases outside the gene matches. Germline CDR1 and CDR2: MNHNY and SVGAGI (reference sequence). The CDR3 extends over 17 amino acids.

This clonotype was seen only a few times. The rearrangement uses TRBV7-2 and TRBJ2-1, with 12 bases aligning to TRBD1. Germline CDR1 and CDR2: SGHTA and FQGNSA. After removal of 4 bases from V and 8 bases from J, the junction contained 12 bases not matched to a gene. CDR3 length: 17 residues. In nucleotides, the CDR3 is TGTGCCAGCAGCTACGCCCCGGGACAGGGGGCGAGGGATGAGCAGTTCTTC. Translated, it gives CASSYAPGQGARDEQFF.

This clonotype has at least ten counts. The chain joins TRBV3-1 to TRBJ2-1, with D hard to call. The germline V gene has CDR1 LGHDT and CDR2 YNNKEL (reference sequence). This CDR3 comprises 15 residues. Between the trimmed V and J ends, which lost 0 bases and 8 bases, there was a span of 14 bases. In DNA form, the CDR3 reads TGTGCCAGCAGCCAAGATCATAGGCCCGAGGATGAGCAGTTCTTC. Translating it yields CASSQDHRPEDEQFF.

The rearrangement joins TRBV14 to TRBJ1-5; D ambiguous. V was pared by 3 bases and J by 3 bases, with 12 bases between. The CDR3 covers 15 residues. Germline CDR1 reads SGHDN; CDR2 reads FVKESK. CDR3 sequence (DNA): TGTGCCAGCAGCCAGGGCCAGACTGACAATCAGCCCCAGCATTTT. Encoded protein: CASSQGQTDNQPQHF.